This entry lists 32 T cell receptor beta chains sequenced from one sample in a study of blood T cell repertoires in COVID-19. Here immunoSEQ multiplex PCR was the method, and the copy in TCRdb shows in-frame clones only, minus some. In the table there are under 60,000 clones, roughly 89% of which are singletons. Input material: peripheral blood. These receptors all stem from a woman aged 80 or older with acute or convalescent COVID-19.

CDR3 nucleotides: TGTGCCAGCTCCCAGAGCGGGCGGAACACCGGGGAGCTGTTTTTT. Protein sequence: CASSQSGRNTGELFF. The V call is TRBV6-5, the J call TRBJ2-2, with a possible D match to TRBD2 (6 bases). This CDR3 is 15 amino acids long. V was clipped by 8 bases and J by 1 base, with 14 bases between them. CDR1 is MNHEY and CDR2 is SVGAGI in the germline V gene.

The CDR3 DNA sequence: TGCGCCAGCAGCAGAACCCTCAGCGGGGGGGCCAATGAGGAGACCCAGTACTTC. This sequence encodes CASSRTLSGGANEETQYF. The V gene is TRBV5-1, the J gene TRBJ2-5, with 10 bases that match TRBD2. CDR3 length: 18 residues. The V segment lost 4 bases and the J segment 5 bases; nucleotides outside the gene matches: 17. Germline assignment: CDR1 SGHRS and CDR2 YFSETQ.

The chain has TRBV6-5 and TRBJ2-5, with D possibly matching TRBD2 (6 bases). CDR3 size: 13 residues. Looked up from germline, CDR1 is MNHEY and CDR2 is SVGAGI. V was pared by 4 bases and J by 1 base, with 7 bases between. The CDR3 nucleotides read TGTGCCAGCAGTTTACTAGCCCAAGAGACCCAGTACTTC. This sequence encodes CASSLLAQETQYF.

This chain connects TRBV5-8 to TRBJ2-3; 10 positions agree with TRBD2. This CDR3 has 17 amino acids. The germline V gene has CDR1 SGHTS and CDR2 YDEGEE. J was trimmed by 2 bases and V by 0 bases; bases with no gene match: 6. CDR3 region: CASSLGSGGRDTDTQYF. The CDR3, as DNA: TGTGCCAGCAGCTTGGGTAGCGGGGGGCGCGACACAGATACGCAGTATTTT.

The rearrangement joins TRBV5-1 to TRBJ2-3, with 7 bases that match TRBD1. CDR1 and CDR2 (germline): SGHRS, YFSETQ. The CDR3 extends over 14 amino acids. After removal of 4 bases from V and 2 bases from J, the junction contained 4 bases not matched to a gene. CDR3 nucleotides: TGCGCCAGCAGCGCTGGGACAGACACAGATACGCAGTATTTT. Protein product: CASSAGTDTDTQYF.

The chain employs TRBV5-1 and TRBJ2-7; 12 bases map to TRBD1. Germline loops: CDR1 SGHRS, CDR2 YFSETQ. This CDR3 contains 15 residues. The junction had 4 bases not matched to a gene; V was cut back by 0 bases and J by 6 bases. The CDR3 here is CASSLAGTGGFEQYF. In DNA form, the CDR3 reads TGCGCCAGCAGCTTGGCCGGGACAGGGGGCTTCGAGCAGTACTTC.

Only a few counts were recorded for this clone. J is TRBJ1-2 and V is TRBV29-1, with D unresolved. V dropped 7 bases and J dropped 0 bases, with 15 bases sitting between them. This CDR3 is 14 amino acids long. The V gene's germline CDR1 is SQVTM and CDR2 ANQGSEA. CDR3 in DNA: TGCAGCGCACTACTCGAAGGCACTAACTATGGCTACACCTTC. This sequence encodes CSALLEGTNYGYTF.

This rearrangement joins TRBV30 to TRBJ1-2; D call uncertain. CDR1 and CDR2 (germline): GTSNPN, SVGIG (reference sequence). The length of the CDR3 is 13 residues. The ends were cut back, 5 bases at V and 0 bases at J, with 10 bases in the middle. The CDR3 bases are TGTGCCTGGGGGAGATTGGCTAACTATGGCTACACCTTC. It translates to CAWGRLANYGYTF.

The rearrangement links TRBV2 to TRBJ1-2, with TRBD1 matching 8 bases. V shed 4 bases and J 4 bases; nucleotides not matched to a gene: 8. From germline, CDR1 is SNHLY and CDR2 FYNNEI. The CDR3 length is 15 residues. The CDR3 nucleotides read TGTGCCAGCAGTGCTTCCTCCGACAGGGGCTATGGCTACACCTTC. Translated, it gives CASSASSDRGYGYTF.

This clone occurred once. The rearrangement joins TRBV7-9 to TRBJ1-1; 10 bases align to TRBD1. V dropped 5 bases and J dropped 4; count of bases not matched to a gene: 4. The germline CDR1 and CDR2 sequences are SEHNR and FQNEAQ (reference sequence). The CDR3 runs 14 residues. The CDR3 spells CASSATGGGTEAFF. CDR3 nucleotide sequence: TGTGCCAGCAGCGCGACAGGGGGCGGCACTGAAGCTTTCTTT.

The chain couples TRBV5-1 to TRBJ2-2; D may be TRBD2 (6 bases). The V gene lost 1 base and the J gene lost 0 bases, with 10 bases spanning the gap. The CDR3 loop spans 16 amino acids. Germline V gene lookup returns CDR1 SGHRS and CDR2 YFSETQ. Here the CDR3 DNA reads TGCGCCAGCAGCTTGCTGCGCGGGGCGAACACCGGGGAGCTGTTTTTT. Residues: CASSLLRGANTGELFF.

This chain connects TRBV2 to TRBJ1-4; 9 nucleotides line up with TRBD1. V gave up 7 bases and J gave up 4 bases; unmatched junction bases: 4. The CDR3 has 14 amino acids. The germline gives CDR1 SNHLY, CDR2 FYNNEI. This chain's CDR3 is CASNPDRGNEKLFF. In DNA, the CDR3 is TGTGCCAGCAACCCGGACAGGGGTAATGAAAAACTGTTTTTT.

The chain links TRBV5-1 to TRBJ2-5; 9 positions match TRBD1. There are 19 residues in the CDR3. J was trimmed by 5 bases and V by 4 bases; bases with no gene match: 21. CDR1 is SGHRS, CDR2 YFSETQ, per germline. CDR3 residues: CASSTTTPGTGSFGETQYF. The CDR3 DNA sequence: TGCGCCAGCAGCACAACGACCCCCGGGACAGGGTCATTTGGCGAGACCCAGTACTTC.

Only one count was recorded for this clone. The J gene is TRBJ1-1, the V gene TRBV3-1 (or the pseudogene TRBV3-2); TRBD1 is a possible D gene (5 bases). This CDR3 spans 15 amino acids. With 5 bases removed from V and 1 base from J, the gap between germline ends came to 14 bases. Germline loops: CDR1 LGHDT, CDR2 YNNKEL (reference sequence). Here the CDR3 reads CASSSTPGQNTEAFF. In DNA, the CDR3 is TGTGCCAGCAGCTCTACCCCTGGACAGAACACTGAAGCTTTCTTT.

The DNA of the CDR3 is TGTGCCAGCGCAGGACAGGGGAGTGAAAAACTGTTTTTT. Encoded protein: CASAGQGSEKLFF. The chain joins TRBV18 to TRBJ1-4; 9 bases map to TRBD1. CDR1 KGHSH and CDR2 LQKENI come from the germline V gene. The CDR3 length is 13 residues. Trimming removed 8 bases from V and 7 bases from J; junction bases left unmatched: 5.

This clone is a singleton in its sample. The chain is built from TRBV19 and TRBJ2-2; D is unclear. Germline V gene lookup returns CDR1 LNHDA and CDR2 SQIVND (reference sequence). V gave up 1 base and J gave up 0 bases, with 3 bases separating them. The length of the CDR3 is 14 residues. CDR3 protein: CASSIAANTGELFF. CDR3 sequence (DNA): TGTGCCAGTAGTATAGCAGCGAACACCGGGGAGCTGTTTTTT.

This rearrangement joins TRBV10-2 to TRBJ2-3, with 15 bases fitting TRBD2. Germline lookup yields CDR1 WSHSY and CDR2 SAAADI. The CDR3 sequence is 17 residues long. Trimming cost V 4 bases and J 5 bases; bases outside gene matches: 7. The CDR3 is CASSVRTSGGAGDTQYF. The CDR3 DNA reads as TGCGCCAGCAGTGTCCGGACTAGCGGGGGGGCGGGAGATACGCAGTATTTT.

The count of this clone is one. The V and J genes are TRBV2 and TRBJ2-5, with 11 bases aligning to TRBD1. The V segment lost 5 bases and the J segment 10 bases; nucleotides outside the gene matches: 6. Germline V gives CDR1 SNHLY, CDR2 FYNNEI. The CDR3 length is 13 residues. CDR3 protein: CASSNRDRGDQYF. CDR3 DNA: TGTGCCAGCAGTAACCGGGACAGGGGGGACCAGTACTTC.

The chain employs TRBV11-3 and TRBJ2-5, with D possibly TRBD2 on 6 matching bases. This CDR3 spans 15 amino acids. Germline CDR1 SGHNT, CDR2 YENEEA. V was trimmed by 5 bases and J by 5 bases, leaving 18 bases between them. CDR3 residues: CASSLGTSPRETQYF. CDR3 DNA sequence: TGTGCCAGCAGCCTAGGGACTTCGCCCCGGGAGACCCAGTACTTC.

The chain links TRBV6-5 to TRBJ2-5; D is ambiguous. This CDR3 contains 12 residues. Germline values: CDR1 MNHEY, CDR2 SVGAGI. V was cut by 4 bases and J by 0 bases, with 3 bases left in between. CDR3 sequence (DNA): TGTGCCAGCAGTTTCAACCAAGAGACCCAGTACTTC. Amino acid sequence: CASSFNQETQYF.

J is TRBJ1-1 and V is TRBV7-2; the D is unclear. CDR1 and CDR2 (germline): SGHTA, FQGNSA. CDR3 length: 16 residues. The V gene lost 2 bases and the J gene lost 0 bases, with 13 bases spanning the gap. This chain's CDR3 is CASSLWAAGVNTEAFF. The CDR3 DNA follows: TGTGCCAGCAGCTTATGGGCCGCCGGGGTGAACACTGAAGCTTTCTTT.

This clone appeared a few times. The rearrangement joins TRBV2 to TRBJ1-6, with no clear D. Between the trimmed V and J ends, which lost 5 bases and 0 bases, there was a span of 8 bases. Germline V lookup: CDR1 SNHLY, CDR2 FYNNEI. CDR3 length: 15 residues. The CDR3 is CASSQRSSYNSPLHF. The CDR3 coding sequence is TGTGCCAGCAGTCAGAGGAGCTCCTATAATTCACCCCTCCACTTT.

In this sample, this clone turned up a few times. The chain carries TRBV27 and TRBJ1-1, with 7 positions matching TRBD1. Germline CDR1 and CDR2: MNHEY and SMNVEV (reference sequence). The CDR3 sequence is 14 residues long. V was pared by 6 bases and J by 4 bases, with 8 bases of the junction left unmatched. CDR3 amino acids: CASSPTGLGTEAFF. As DNA, the CDR3 is TGTGCCAGCAGCCCGACAGGGTTAGGCACTGAAGCTTTCTTT.

The V and J genes are TRBV28 and TRBJ1-5; TRBD1 might be the D (6 bases). This CDR3 region has 15 residues. Germline CDR1 is MDHEN and CDR2 is SYDVKM. Deletions cut 6 bases from V and 3 bases from J, with 15 bases between. DNA of the CDR3: TGTGCCAGCAGGTCACAGGGAGGGCACAATCAGCCCCAGCATTTT. It is translated as CASRSQGGHNQPQHF.

V usage is TRBV6-6 and J usage is TRBJ1-3, with a tentative D call TRBD1 (5 bases). Germline V gene lookup returns CDR1 MNHNY and CDR2 SVGAGI (reference sequence). Trimming stripped 6 bases from V and 2 bases from J, with 11 bases between. The CDR3 is made up of 14 amino acids. The DNA for the CDR3 is TGTGCCAGCAGCGCGGGGACGGCTGGAAACACCATATATTTT. Translating gives CASSAGTAGNTIYF.

V and J are TRBV5-6 and TRBJ2-6; D unresolved. The CDR3 loop spans 13 amino acids. Germline loops: CDR1 SGHDT, CDR2 YYEEEE. Trimming left V 0 bases short and J 11 bases short, with 9 bases between. CDR3 region: CASSLGRRDVLTF. CDR3 coding DNA: TGTGCCAGCAGCTTGGGCCGCCGAGACGTCCTGACTTTC.

The chain couples TRBV19 to TRBJ2-3, with D tentatively TRBD2 (5 bases). Trimming stripped 4 bases from V and 4 bases from J, with 15 bases between. In germline, CDR1 is LNHDA, CDR2 SQIVND (reference sequence). The CDR3 is made up of 15 amino acids. Here the CDR3 reads CASSTTGSGADTQYF. CDR3 DNA: TGTGCCAGTAGTACCACGGGGAGCGGCGCAGATACGCAGTATTTT.

This chain joins TRBV19 and TRBJ1-5; tentatively, D is TRBD1 (5 bases). CDR1 and CDR2 from the germline V gene are LNHDA and SQIVND (reference sequence). This CDR3 has 16 amino acids. Trimming stripped 3 bases from V and 0 bases from J, with 12 bases between. The CDR3 DNA follows: TGTGCCAGTAGTATGGCAGGGCGCTATAGCAATCAGCCCCAGCATTTT. It is translated as CASSMAGRYSNQPQHF. The full variable domain, with the rest looked up from reference TRBV19 and TRBJ1-5, is DGGITQSPKYLFRKEGQNVTLSCEQNLNHDAMYWYRQDPGQGLRLIYYSQIVNDFQKGDIAEGYSVSREKKESFPLTVTSAQKNPTAFYLCASSMAGRYSNQPQHFGDGTRLSIL.

The chain couples TRBV6-1 to TRBJ1-5, with 9 bases that match TRBD1. With V trimmed by 2 bases and J by 6 bases, 5 bases remained unmatched. The CDR3 runs to 15 residues. CDR1 and CDR2 (germline): MNHNS, SASEGT. The DNA of the CDR3 is TGTGCCAGCAGTGAAAACAGGGGGCGGATTCAGCCCCAGCATTTT. Encoded protein: CASSENRGRIQPQHF.

CDR3 coding DNA: TGTGCCAGCAGCCAAGATAGTCTGGATACGCAGTATTTT. It codes for CASSQDSLDTQYF. The chain joins TRBV4-2 to TRBJ2-3, with D uncertain. V was clipped by 0 bases and J by 6 bases, with 7 bases between them. Germline loops: CDR1 LGHNA, CDR2 YNFKEQ. This CDR3 comprises 13 residues.

The chain carries TRBV6-1 and TRBJ1-5, with D uncertain. This CDR3 region has 14 residues. The V end was cut by 3 bases, the J end by 6 bases, with 12 bases between. The germline CDR1 and CDR2 sequences are MNHNS and SASEGT. CDR3 bases: TGTGCCAGCAGTGACGGGAGGTTTAGTCAGCCCCAGCATTTT. Translating it yields CASSDGRFSQPQHF.

J is TRBJ1-1 and V is TRBV2; 7 nucleotides align to TRBD1. CDR1 and CDR2 (germline): SNHLY, FYNNEI. CDR3 length: 13 amino acids. J lost 1 base, V lost 10 bases, and 6 bases had no gene match. CDR3 nucleotides: TGTGCCACCTCCGGGACAGAGAACACTGAAGCTTTCTTT. Translating it yields CATSGTENTEAFF.